This T cell receptor beta chain was captured in a study of T cells in Graves' hyperthyroidism and ophthalmopathy. General study results and limits: The majority of expanded thyroid clonotypes above 0.001 also appeared in blood. A median about 6 months before onset, the model predicted ophthalmopathy.

V dropped 1 base and J dropped 2 bases, with 5 bases sitting between them. Germline assignment: CDR1 DFQATT and CDR2 SNEGSKA (reference sequence). This CDR3 spans 12 amino acids. This clonotype came up many times. The antigen is undetermined. The patients, who ranged from 18 to 65 in age, presented with newly diagnosed hyperthyroidism lasting under 2 months. Diagnostic assessment was based on clinical symptoms, serum thyroxine and TRAb, thyroid ultrasound and orbital computed tomography. Amplification yielded TCR beta CDR3 regions, with RNA transcripts as the source. The TCR CDR3 first-round RT-PCR relied on the HTBI primer set. TCRdb re-derived calls from the multiplex PCR reads in MiXCR, one entry per CDR3 protein. Of more than 500,000 distinct CDR3 sequences listed, 13% to 15% are singletons.

The sample consisted of blood. This TCR was sampled from a woman in her 40s with Graves' hyperthyroidism. This chain connects TRBV20-1 to TRBJ1-2; D call uncertain. The CDR3 reads CSARVENYGYTF. CDR3 nucleotides: TGCAGTGCTAGAGTGGAGAACTATGGCTACACCTTC.